This TCR beta chain derives from a study of cytomegalovirus exposure and HLA in healthy donors. PCR primers comprised 60 Vbeta and 13 Jbeta primers. Method: immunoSEQ multiplex PCR; TCRdb's copy keeps in-frame clones and lacks some. The sample has some 110,000 clones, 75% to 85% seen once. Remarks on this clone: Its specificity is not known.

After removal of 7 bases from V and 5 bases from J, the junction contained 12 bases not matched to a gene. CDR3 size: 16 residues. The germline gives CDR1 LNHDA, CDR2 SQIVND (reference sequence). Overall study results and limits: Being indistinguishable, some V segments were excluded, TRBV6-2 and TRBV6-3 among them.

The V call is TRBV19, the J call TRBJ1-2; the match to TRBD1 covers 11 bases. The sequence came from a young man in good health and CMV-seronegative. Sequences were obtained from PBMCs. For the CDR3, the DNA is TGTGCCAGTACCCTGGGGACAGGGGGAAGACTTTATGGCTACACCTTC. This gives the protein CASTLGTGGRLYGYTF.